One and the same sample provided the 22 T cell receptor beta chains below, sequenced in a study of cytomegalovirus exposure and HLA in healthy donors (dated by TCRdb to 2015 to 2018). Library preparation employed the immunoSEQ multiplex PCR assay. For the multiplex PCR, a mixture combining 60 forward primers for TCR Vbeta segments and 13 reverse primers for TCR Jbeta segments was used. In TCRdb, the immuneACCESS table is reduced to in-frame sequences with V and J assigned. These tables do not hold every clone; where another copy was compared, an unresolved V gene accounts for under half, and the others remain unexplained. This sample is represented by around 130,000 clones; 75% to 85% of them were singletons. The ten largest clones capture 3% to 4% of the sample. Material for sequencing was PBMCs. These TCRs come from a woman aged 40 to 50 in good health and CMV-seronegative.

This chain links TRBV2 with TRBJ2-7; 8 bases agree with TRBD1. J lost 5 bases, V lost 6 bases, and 12 bases had no gene match. CDR1 and CDR2 (germline): SNHLY, FYNNEI. This CDR3 region has 15 residues. The CDR3 bases are TGTGCCAGCAGAACAGCCCCAGGGGGCATCGACGAGCAGTACTTC. Protein sequence: CASRTAPGGIDEQYF.

The chain joins TRBV9 to TRBJ2-1; D is perhaps TRBD1 (5 bases). V was pared by 0 bases and J by 6 bases, with 13 bases between. CDR3 length: 15 residues. Per germline, CDR1 SGDLS and CDR2 YYNGEE. The CDR3, as DNA: TGTGCCAGCAGCGTAGCGGCAGGGTTGTCCAATGAGCAGTTCTTC. Its protein is CASSVAAGLSNEQFF.

V gene TRBV6-5 combines with J gene TRBJ1-5, with D perhaps TRBD1 (5 bases). Trimming shortened V by 5 bases and J by 7 bases, and 18 bases separated the two germline ends. Germline V lookup: CDR1 MNHEY, CDR2 SVGAGI. The CDR3 has 15 residues. The CDR3 loop is CASSPTGTQRQPQHF. The CDR3 DNA reads as TGTGCCAGCAGTCCTACCGGGACTCAGAGGCAGCCCCAGCATTTT.

Remarks on this clone: In the same sample, other DNA sequences code for this CDR3. This chain connects TRBV7-9 to TRBJ1-5; 7 bases are a match to TRBD1. V shed 4 bases, J shed 14 bases, and the junction held 8 bases outside the gene matches. The CDR3 runs to 12 residues. Germline V gene lookup returns CDR1 SEHNR and CDR2 FQNEAQ (reference sequence). CDR3 DNA: TGTGCCAGCAGCTCCCCAGGAGGACAGGAGCATTTT. This encodes CASSSPGGQEHF. Variable domain in full (rest from reference TRBV7-9 and TRBJ1-5): DTGVSQNPRHKITKRGQNVTFRCDPISEHNRLYWYRQTLGQGPEFLTYFQNEAQLEKSRLLSDRFSAERPKGSFSTLEIQRTEQGDSAMYLCASSSPGGQEHFGDGTRLSIL.

In this sample, this clone turned up a few times. The chain links TRBV28 to TRBJ1-3; a weak D match, TRBD1 (6 bases). This CDR3 has 19 residues. Germline loops: CDR1 MDHEN, CDR2 SYDVKM. Trimming cost V 4 bases and J 0 bases, with 22 bases left between them. CDR3 residues: CASSSLGQLSPFSGNTIYF. The DNA of the CDR3 is TGTGCCAGCAGTTCCCTTGGACAGCTAAGCCCCTTCTCTGGAAACACCATATATTTT. Together with reference TRBV28 and TRBJ1-3, the CDR3 gives the full variable domain: DVKVTQSSRYLVKRTGEKVFLECVQDMDHENMFWYRQDPGLGLRLIYFSYDVKMKEKGDIPEGYSVSREKKERFSLILESASTNQTSMYLCASSSLGQLSPFSGNTIYFGEGSWLTVV.

This sequence joins TRBV18 and TRBJ1-2, with no clear D. CDR3 length: 14 amino acids. Trimming cost V 3 bases and J 8 bases, with 16 bases left between them. Germline CDR1 is KGHSH and CDR2 is LQKENI. The CDR3 loop is CASSPSGPRGGYTF. CDR3 sequence (DNA): TGTGCCAGCTCACCGAGCGGGCCCAGAGGGGGCTACACCTTC.

The chain combines TRBV28 with TRBJ2-6; D possibly corresponds to TRBD1 (5 bases). The V and J ends lost 10 bases and 1 base respectively, with 17 bases between them. Germline V lookup: CDR1 MDHEN, CDR2 SYDVKM. The CDR3 has 16 residues. The chain's CDR3 is CATRLPTGSGANVLTF. The CDR3, as DNA: TGTGCCACCAGACTGCCTACAGGATCTGGGGCCAACGTCCTGACTTTC.

This sequence joins TRBV29-1 and TRBJ2-2, with no clear D. Trimming removed 5 bases from V and 8 bases from J, with 9 bases in between. Germline assignment: CDR1 SQVTM and CDR2 ANQGSEA. The CDR3 runs to 11 residues. CDR3 bases: TGCAGCGTTCCCCTCGGGGGGGAGCTGTTTTTT. It is translated as CSVPLGGELFF.

CDR3 loop: CASSPKTGERYEQYF. Here the CDR3 DNA reads TGTGCCAGCAGCCCCAAGACAGGGGAGCGCTACGAGCAGTACTTC. The chain combines TRBV7-9 with TRBJ2-7; 8 bases match TRBD1. CDR1 and CDR2 (germline): SEHNR, FQNEAQ (reference sequence). The length of the CDR3 is 15 residues. Trimming took 5 bases from V and 3 from J; bases not matched to a gene: 9.

The V and J genes are TRBV27 and TRBJ1-1, with TRBD1 identical over 8 bases. CDR3 size: 17 residues. Trimming at V came to 4 bases and at J to 1 base, leaving 11 bases not matched to a gene. Germline CDR1 reads MNHEY; CDR2 reads SMNVEV (reference sequence). CDR3 sequence: CASSWTVEDRANTEAFF. CDR3 DNA: TGTGCCAGCAGTTGGACGGTGGAGGACAGGGCGAACACTGAAGCTTTCTTT.

V and J are TRBV7-6 and TRBJ2-5, with 10 bases fitting TRBD2. This CDR3 contains 17 residues. Trimming at V came to 5 bases and at J to 3 bases, leaving 12 bases not matched to a gene. In germline, CDR1 is SGHVS, CDR2 FNYEAQ. The CDR3 sequence is CASSPVRASGRKETQYF. The CDR3 nucleotides read TGTGCCAGCAGCCCCGTTAGGGCTAGCGGGAGAAAAGAGACCCAGTACTTC. Combining the CDR3 with reference TRBV7-6 and TRBJ2-5 gives the whole variable domain GAGVSQSPRYKVTKRGQDVALRCDPISGHVSLYWYRQALGQGPEFLTYFNYEAQQDKSGLPNDRFSAERPEGSISTLTIQRTEQRDSAMYRCASSPVRASGRKETQYFGPGTRLLVL.

The chain joins TRBV7-2 to TRBJ2-7; weak D call: TRBD2 (6 bases). CDR1 and CDR2 (germline): SGHTA, FQGNSA. CDR3 size: 17 residues. Between the trimmed V and J ends, which lost 1 base and 2 bases, there was a span of 18 bases. The CDR3 region has the DNA TGTGCCAGCAGCTTAGTTGTAAAGGGCGGGGCCGCCTACGAGCAGTACTTC. Protein product: CASSLVVKGGAAYEQYF.

The CDR3 is CASSLSRGADTQYF. Here the CDR3 DNA reads TGTGCCAGCAGCTTATCTAGGGGTGCAGATACGCAGTATTTT. This chain joins TRBV7-2 and TRBJ2-3; possibly TRBD1 for D (5 bases). Trimming took off 2 bases at V and 4 bases at J, with 10 bases between the two ends. Germline loops: CDR1 SGHTA, CDR2 FQGNSA. This CDR3 comprises 14 residues. The variable domain in full, with the rest retrieved from reference TRBV7-2 and TRBJ2-3, is GAGVSQSPSNKVTEKGKDVELRCDPISGHTALYWYRQSLGQGLEFLIYFQGNSAPDKSGLPSDRFSAERTGGSVSTLTIQRTQQEDSAVYLCASSLSRGADTQYFGPGTRLTVL.

The chain carries TRBV6-1 and TRBJ1-5; weak D call: TRBD1 (5 bases). Looked up from germline, CDR1 is MNHNS and CDR2 is SASEGT. CDR3 length: 12 residues. Trimming removed 7 bases from V and 6 bases from J, with 10 bases in between. The CDR3 DNA sequence: TGTGCCAGCACAGGGTTTAGTCAGCCCCAGCATTTT. Translated, it gives CASTGFSQPQHF.

The table lists this clone with a count of one. The chain couples TRBV28 to TRBJ2-7, with TRBD2 as a possible D gene (6 bases). This CDR3 has 14 residues. Germline lookup yields CDR1 MDHEN and CDR2 SYDVKM. The V and J ends lost 2 bases and 2 bases respectively, with 10 bases between them. The CDR3 bases are TGTGCCAGCAGTTTAGCTAGCGCAACCTACGAGCAGTACTTC. Amino acid sequence: CASSLASATYEQYF.

V gene TRBV4-2 combines with J gene TRBJ2-4, with TRBD2 matching over 7 bases. With 2 bases clipped from V and 6 bases from J, the junction kept 1 base outside the gene matches. The CDR3 loop spans 13 amino acids. Germline-derived CDR1 and CDR2 are LGHNA and YNFKEQ. The CDR3 here is CASSQSSGNIQYF. The DNA of the CDR3 is TGTGCCAGCAGCCAATCTAGCGGAAACATTCAGTACTTC.

The rearrangement links TRBV4-1 to TRBJ1-1, with D uncertain. Trimming took 0 bases from V and 11 from J, leaving 19 bases between them. Germline V gene lookup returns CDR1 MGHRA and CDR2 YSYEKL. The CDR3 consists of 15 residues. This chain's CDR3 is CASSQDWERESTAFF. The CDR3 nucleotides read TGCGCCAGCAGCCAAGATTGGGAGAGGGAGTCTACGGCTTTCTTT.

The V call is TRBV11-1, the J call TRBJ2-7; TRBD2 agrees at 14 bases. The CDR3 length is 17 residues. Losses at the gene ends were 5 bases for V and 4 bases for J; bases not matched to a gene: 10. CDR1 and CDR2 (germline): SGHAT, FQDESV (reference sequence). Written as DNA, the CDR3 is TGTGCCAGCAGCACCCTCGGGACTAGCGGGAGTAGGTACGAGCAGTACTTC. Translated, it gives CASSTLGTSGSRYEQYF.

V is TRBV20-1 and J is TRBJ2-7; D is undetermined. The CDR3 has 11 residues. Trimming took off 5 bases at V and 0 bases at J, with 5 bases between the two ends. Germline V CDR1 and CDR2: DFQATT, SNEGSKA (reference sequence). The CDR3 nucleotides read TGCAGTGCTGGGCCCTCCTACGAGCAGTACTTC. Translated: CSAGPSYEQYF.

The chain uses TRBV5-4 and TRBJ1-2; D ambiguous. Trimming took off 7 bases at V and 4 bases at J, with 11 bases between the two ends. The CDR3 has 12 residues. CDR1 SGHNT and CDR2 YYREEE come from the germline V gene (reference sequence). CDR3 loop: CASPRGAYGYTF. The CDR3 DNA follows: TGTGCCAGCCCGCGAGGAGCCTATGGCTACACCTTC. The whole variable domain, remainder taken from reference TRBV5-4 and TRBJ1-2, is ETGVTQSPTHLIKTRGQQVTLRCSSQSGHNTVSWYQQALGQGPQFIFQYYREEENGRGNFPPRFSGLQFPNYSSELNVNALELDDSALYLCASPRGAYGYTFGSGTRLTVV.

The chain couples TRBV28 to TRBJ2-6; tentative D call: TRBD1 (7 bases). The CDR3 sequence is 16 residues long. The germline gives CDR1 MDHEN, CDR2 SYDVKM. Trimming cost V 4 bases and J 4 bases, with 14 bases left between them. The DNA for the CDR3 is TGTGCCAGCAGTTCCGGAGGGGGCGAGGGGGCCAACGTCCTGACTTTC. This translates into CASSSGGGEGANVLTF.

The rearrangement uses TRBV25-1 and TRBJ2-5; 10 nucleotides agree with TRBD1. The germline V gene has CDR1 MGHDK and CDR2 SYGVNS. The CDR3 totals 15 residues. The ends lost 4 bases at V and 2 bases at J; junction bases unmatched: 4. The CDR3 nucleotides read TGTGCCAGCAGTGCTGGGACAGGGGCTCAAGAGACCCAGTACTTC. Protein: CASSAGTGAQETQYF. The whole variable domain, filled in from reference TRBV25-1 and TRBJ2-5, reads EADIYQTPRYLVIGTGKKITLECSQTMGHDKMYWYQQDPGMELHLIHYSYGVNSTEKGDLSSESTVSRIRTEHFPLTLESARPSHTSQYLCASSAGTGAQETQYFGPGTRLLVL.